These 5 T cell receptor beta chains were all obtained from the same sample, sequenced in a study of blood T cell repertoires in COVID-19. Sequencing used immunoSEQ multiplex PCR; TCRdb keeps in-frame clones, though not all of them. This table holds some 32,000 clones, around 90% found once. Input material: peripheral blood. These receptors all come from a man in his sixties with active COVID-19.

V and J are TRBV6-5 and TRBJ2-5, with D possibly TRBD2 on 7 matching bases. V lost 2 bases and J 5 bases, leaving 12 bases between the germline ends. This CDR3 is built from 14 residues. CDR1 and CDR2 from the germline V gene are MNHEY and SVGAGI. CDR3 bases: TGTGCCAGCAGTTACAGGGGGGGGCTTGAGACCCAGTACTTC. Translating gives CASSYRGGLETQYF.

The V gene is TRBV5-6, the J gene TRBJ1-1; TRBD1 aligns across 9 bases. Trimming took 4 bases from V and 4 from J; bases not matched to a gene: 2. The CDR3 runs to 13 residues. CDR1 and CDR2 (germline): SGHDT, YYEEEE. The CDR3 spells CASSQTGGTEAFF. The CDR3, as DNA: TGTGCCAGCAGCCAGACAGGGGGCACTGAAGCTTTCTTT.

The CDR3 region has the DNA TGCGCCAGCAGCTATGATAGGGGGCAGCAGTACTTC. Translated, it gives CASSYDRGQQYF. The rearrangement joins TRBV5-1 to TRBJ2-7, with 7 bases that match TRBD1. The CDR3 contains 12 residues. V lost 3 bases to trimming and J lost 8 bases; unmatched junction nucleotides: 5. Looked up from germline, CDR1 is SGHRS and CDR2 is YFSETQ.

The chain is built from TRBV15 and TRBJ2-2; TRBD1 might be the D (6 bases). The CDR3 totals 16 residues. Germline V gives CDR1 LNHNV, CDR2 YYDKDF (reference sequence). V was trimmed by 1 base and J by 4 bases, leaving 13 bases between them. Here the CDR3 reads CATSRGIGGSTGELFF. CDR3 coding DNA: TGTGCCACCAGCAGAGGTATTGGGGGCAGCACCGGGGAGCTGTTTTTT.

The chain links TRBV4-1 to TRBJ2-2, with D perhaps matching TRBD2 (5 bases). This CDR3 comprises 15 residues. Germline CDR1 MGHRA, CDR2 YSYEKL. Deletions cut 1 base from V and 7 bases from J, with 13 bases between. DNA of the CDR3: TGCGCCAGCAGCCAAGGAGGCTTAGGGAGCGGGGAGCTGTTTTTT. This gives the protein CASSQGGLGSGELFF.